The clone carrying this T cell receptor (beta chain) came up a few times. Trimming removed 6 bases from V and 0 bases from J, with 5 bases in between. This CDR3 spans 12 amino acids. Library preparation (for TCRbeta) was performed with unique molecular identifiers. A single record per CDR3 protein comes from TCRdb applying MiXCR to the PCR reads. The sample has some 280,000 distinct CDR3 sequences, approximately 9.8% seen once. This specimen comes from a study of T-cell reconstitution after alpha-beta-depleted transplantation in children. The sample in question was PBMCs from the stem cell graft donor, obtained from the stem cell graft. The clonotype comes from a human donor who donated a stem cell graft to a child with SCID. V gene TRBV12-3 or TRBV12-4 combines with J gene TRBJ1-1; no definite D call. In DNA, the CDR3 is TGTGCCAGCAGGTCCATGAACACTGAAGCTTTCTTT. Protein product: CASRSMNTEAFF.